The 7 T cell receptor beta chains given below trace back to one sample, sequenced in a study of blood T cell repertoires in COVID-19. Using immunoSEQ multiplex PCR, the repertoire was profiled, and TCRdb retains in-frame clones only, with some absent. The top ten clones hold less than 3.5% of a sample with under 250,000 clones, around 83% of them seen once. Material for sequencing was peripheral blood. The source is a woman aged 18-35 years with acute or convalescent COVID-19.

The chain carries TRBV7-8 and TRBJ1-2, with TRBD1 as a possible D gene (5 bases). V was pared by 0 bases and J by 8 bases, with 16 bases between. CDR1 and CDR2 from the germline V gene are SGHVS and FQNEAQ. The CDR3 sequence is 15 residues long. The CDR3 reads CASSLAGEAGGGYTF. Written as DNA, the CDR3 is TGTGCCAGCAGCTTAGCGGGAGAGGCCGGGGGGGGCTACACCTTC.

J is TRBJ2-3 and V is TRBV2; no clear D gene. Germline lookup yields CDR1 SNHLY and CDR2 FYNNEI. V was cut by 7 bases and J by 2 bases, with 10 bases left in between. The CDR3 sequence is 13 residues long. This CDR3 is CASKRGITDTQYF. In DNA form, the CDR3 reads TGTGCCAGCAAAAGAGGAATCACAGATACGCAGTATTTT.

The chain is built from TRBV14 and TRBJ2-7; D is uncertain. Germline-derived CDR1 and CDR2 are SGHDN and FVKESK. The CDR3 consists of 16 residues. Trimming stripped 3 bases from V and 1 base from J, with 16 bases between. CDR3 bases: TGTGCCAGCAGCCATTTCGGCCGGGTCGGGTCCTACGAGCAGTACTTC. This codes for CASSHFGRVGSYEQYF.

This clone has more than one count but fewer than ten. This chain uses TRBV3-1 (or the pseudogene TRBV3-2) with TRBJ2-7; TRBD1 matches 9 bases. Germline trimming cut 4 bases from V and 0 bases from J; bases unmatched to any gene: 7. The CDR3 loop spans 16 amino acids. The germline gives CDR1 LGHDT, CDR2 YNNKEL (reference sequence). CDR3 loop: CASSRTGQGISYEQYF. In DNA form, the CDR3 reads TGTGCCAGCAGCCGTACGGGACAGGGAATCTCCTACGAGCAGTACTTC.

The V gene is TRBV30, the J gene TRBJ1-4, with D unclear. The V gene's germline CDR1 is GTSNPN and CDR2 SVGIG (reference sequence). CDR3 length: 13 amino acids. Trimming left V 5 bases short and J 5 bases short, with 12 bases between. The CDR3 here is CAWSRRRNEKLFF. The CDR3 DNA reads as TGTGCCTGGTCTAGGCGGAGAAATGAAAAACTGTTTTTT. Looking up the rest from reference TRBV30 and TRBJ1-4 gives the full variable domain: SQTIHQWPATLVQPVGSPLSLECTVEGTSNPNLYWYRQAAGRGLQLLFYSVGIGQISSEVPQNLSASRPQDRQFILSSKKLLLSDSGFYLCAWSRRRNEKLFFGSGTQLSVL.

The table lists this clone with a few counts. This sequence joins TRBV24-1 and TRBJ2-1, with D possibly TRBD2 on 7 matching bases. CDR1 and CDR2 from the germline V gene are KGHDR and SFDVKD. The CDR3 covers 16 residues. Trimming took 0 bases from V and 8 from J, leaving 16 bases between them. CDR3 nucleotides: TGTGCCACCAGTGATTTGAGGGGGGGTCTCGGCGATGAGCAGTTCTTC. It encodes CATSDLRGGLGDEQFF.

This rearrangement joins TRBV4-3 to TRBJ2-7, with TRBD1 matching over 8 bases. This CDR3 is built from 16 residues. Trimming cost V 0 bases and J 3 bases; bases outside gene matches: 7. Germline CDR1 reads LGHNA; CDR2 reads YSLEER. The CDR3 sequence is CASSQDPDRARYEQYF. The CDR3 DNA sequence: TGCGCCAGCAGCCAAGACCCGGACAGGGCGCGCTACGAGCAGTACTTC.